The present entry profiles one TCR beta chain with its context. A junction end diverges from the germline sequence, so it may reflect a read error. The CDR3 runs to 16 residues. This entry belongs to a study of tumor and adjacent non-tumor tissue in lung cancer. This sample's RNA came from whole unsorted tissue. The normal lung tissue was taken more than 3 cm from the tumor edge. A modified ARM-PCR protocol with three rounds of nested PCR amplified TCRbeta. A single record per CDR3 protein comes from TCRdb applying MiXCR to the multiplex PCR reads. This repertoire shows approximately 90,000 distinct CDR3 sequences, around 82% found once; its top ten account for about a fifth.

This receptor was taken from a woman in her fifties or sixties with non-small cell lung cancer. Sequencing was carried out using distant non-tumor lung tissue. This rearrangement joins TRBV12-3 or TRBV12-4 to TRBJ2-2; 9 positions match TRBD1. CDR3 coding DNA: TGTGGCAGCAGTTTAGGGACAGGGACAAACACCGGAGACCTGTTTTTT. Its protein is CGSSLGTGTNTGDLFF.